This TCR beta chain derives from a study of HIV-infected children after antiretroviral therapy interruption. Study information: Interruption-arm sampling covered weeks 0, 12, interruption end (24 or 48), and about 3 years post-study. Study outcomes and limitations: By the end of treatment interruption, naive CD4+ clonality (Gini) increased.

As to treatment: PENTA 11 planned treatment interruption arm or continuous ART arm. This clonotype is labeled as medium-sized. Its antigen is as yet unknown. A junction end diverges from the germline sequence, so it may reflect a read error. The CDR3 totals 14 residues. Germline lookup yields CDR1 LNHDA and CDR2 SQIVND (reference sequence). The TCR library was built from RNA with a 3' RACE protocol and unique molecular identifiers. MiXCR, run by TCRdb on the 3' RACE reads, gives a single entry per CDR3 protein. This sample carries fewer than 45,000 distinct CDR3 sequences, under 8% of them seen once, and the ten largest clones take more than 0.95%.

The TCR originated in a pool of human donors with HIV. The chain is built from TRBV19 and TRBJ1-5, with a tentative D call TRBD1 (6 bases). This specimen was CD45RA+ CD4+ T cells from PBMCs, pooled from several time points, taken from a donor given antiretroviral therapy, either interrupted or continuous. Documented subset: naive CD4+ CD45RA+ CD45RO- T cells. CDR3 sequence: CASSISRGNQAPLF. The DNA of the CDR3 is TGTGCCAGCAGTATAAGCAGGGGCAACCAGGCTCCGCTTTTT.